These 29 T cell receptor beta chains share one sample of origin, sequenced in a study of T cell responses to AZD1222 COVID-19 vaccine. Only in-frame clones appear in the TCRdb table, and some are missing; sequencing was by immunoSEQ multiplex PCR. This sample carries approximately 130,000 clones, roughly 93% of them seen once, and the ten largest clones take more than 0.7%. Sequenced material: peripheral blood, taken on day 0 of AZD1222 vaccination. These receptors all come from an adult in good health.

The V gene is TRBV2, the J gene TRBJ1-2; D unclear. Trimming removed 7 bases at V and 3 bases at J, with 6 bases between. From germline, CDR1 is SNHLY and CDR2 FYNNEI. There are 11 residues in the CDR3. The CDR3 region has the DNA TGTGCCAGCATGTTCGACTATGGCTACACCTTC. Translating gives CASMFDYGYTF.

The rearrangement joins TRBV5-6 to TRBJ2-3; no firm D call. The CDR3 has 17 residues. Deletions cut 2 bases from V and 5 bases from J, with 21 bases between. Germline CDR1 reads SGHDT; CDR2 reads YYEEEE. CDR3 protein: CASSLTLGLEPRDTQYF. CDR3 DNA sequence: TGTGCCAGCAGCTTAACTCTGGGGTTGGAGCCCCGAGATACGCAGTATTTT.

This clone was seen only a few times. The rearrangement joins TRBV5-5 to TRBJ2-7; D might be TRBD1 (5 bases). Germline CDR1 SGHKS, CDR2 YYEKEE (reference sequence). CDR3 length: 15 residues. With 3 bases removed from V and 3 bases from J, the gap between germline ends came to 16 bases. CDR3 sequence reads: CASSSDPGHVYEQYF. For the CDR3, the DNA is TGTGCCAGCAGCTCAGATCCTGGACACGTCTACGAGCAGTACTTC.

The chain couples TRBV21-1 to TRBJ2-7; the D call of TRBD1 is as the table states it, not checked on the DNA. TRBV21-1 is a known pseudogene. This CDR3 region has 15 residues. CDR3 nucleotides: TGTGCCAGCAGCAAAAGAGGGGGACACTCCTACGAGCAGTACTTC. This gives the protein CASSKRGGHSYEQYF.

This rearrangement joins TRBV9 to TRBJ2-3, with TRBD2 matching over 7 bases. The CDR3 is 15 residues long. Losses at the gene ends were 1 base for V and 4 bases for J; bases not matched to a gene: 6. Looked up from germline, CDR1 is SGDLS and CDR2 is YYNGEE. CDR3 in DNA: TGTGCCAGCAGCGTATGGGGGGGTTCCCCAGATACGCAGTATTTT. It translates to CASSVWGGSPDTQYF.

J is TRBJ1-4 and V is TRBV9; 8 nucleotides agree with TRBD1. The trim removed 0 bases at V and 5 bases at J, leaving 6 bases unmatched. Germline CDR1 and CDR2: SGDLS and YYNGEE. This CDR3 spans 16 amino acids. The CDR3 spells CASSVGVGTGNEKLFF. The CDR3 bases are TGTGCCAGCAGCGTAGGGGTGGGGACAGGCAATGAAAAACTGTTTTTT.

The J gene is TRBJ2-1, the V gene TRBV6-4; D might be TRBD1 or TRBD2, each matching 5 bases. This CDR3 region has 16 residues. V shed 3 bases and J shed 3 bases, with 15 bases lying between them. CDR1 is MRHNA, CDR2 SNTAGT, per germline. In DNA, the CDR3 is TGTGCCAGCAGTGAAAGGGGACCGCCCGTCTACAATGAGCAGTTCTTC. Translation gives CASSERGPPVYNEQFF.

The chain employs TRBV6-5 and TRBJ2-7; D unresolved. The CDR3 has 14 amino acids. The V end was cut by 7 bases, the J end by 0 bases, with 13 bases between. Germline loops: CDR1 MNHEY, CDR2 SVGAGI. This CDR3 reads CASIDGRFSYEQYF. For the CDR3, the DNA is TGTGCCAGCATCGACGGCAGGTTCTCCTACGAGCAGTACTTC.

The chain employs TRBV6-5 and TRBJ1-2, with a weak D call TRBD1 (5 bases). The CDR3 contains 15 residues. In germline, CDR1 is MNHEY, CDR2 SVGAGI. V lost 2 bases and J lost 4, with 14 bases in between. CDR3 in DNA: TGTGCCAGCAGTTACGACCCATCCGGGGGCTATGGCTACACCTTC. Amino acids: CASSYDPSGGYGYTF.

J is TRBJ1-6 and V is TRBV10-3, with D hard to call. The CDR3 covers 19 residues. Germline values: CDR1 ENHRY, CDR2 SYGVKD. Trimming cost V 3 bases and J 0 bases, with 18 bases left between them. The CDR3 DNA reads TGTGCCATCAGTGAAGGGCCTGGGCTAGCGAGCTCCTATAATTCACCCCTCCACTTT. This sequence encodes CAISEGPGLASSYNSPLHF.

CDR3: CASSQGRLGLFF. The CDR3 DNA follows: TGTGCCAGCAGCCAGGGAAGGTTAGGGCTGTTTTTT. The chain joins TRBV3-1 (or the pseudogene TRBV3-2) to TRBJ1-4; no firm D call. CDR1 is LGHDT and CDR2 is YNNKEL in the germline V gene (reference sequence). V was trimmed by 3 bases and J by 14 bases, leaving 13 bases between them. CDR3 length: 12 amino acids.

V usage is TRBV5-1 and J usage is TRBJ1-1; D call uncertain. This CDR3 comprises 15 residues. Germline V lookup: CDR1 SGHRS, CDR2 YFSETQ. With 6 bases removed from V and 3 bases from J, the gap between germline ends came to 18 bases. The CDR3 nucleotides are TGCGCCAGCAATAGACGTCGGCTCGGTGACACTGAAGCTTTCTTT. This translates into CASNRRRLGDTEAFF. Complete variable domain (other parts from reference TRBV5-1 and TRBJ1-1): KAGVTQTPRYLIKTRGQQVTLSCSPISGHRSVSWYQQTPGQGLQFLFEYFSETQRNKGNFPGRFSGRQFSNSRSEMNVSTLELGDSALYLCASNRRRLGDTEAFFGQGTRLTVV.

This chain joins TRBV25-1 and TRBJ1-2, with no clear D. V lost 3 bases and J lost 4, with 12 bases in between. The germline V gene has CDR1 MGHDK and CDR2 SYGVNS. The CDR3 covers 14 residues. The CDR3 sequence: CASSDIITVYGYTF. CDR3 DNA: TGTGCCAGCAGTGATATTATAACGGTCTATGGCTACACCTTC.

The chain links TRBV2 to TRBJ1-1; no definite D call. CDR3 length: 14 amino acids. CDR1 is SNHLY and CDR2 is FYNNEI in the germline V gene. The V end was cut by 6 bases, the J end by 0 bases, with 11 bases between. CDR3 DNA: TGTGCCAGCAGCCCCCGGGAGGTGAACACTGAAGCTTTCTTT. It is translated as CASSPREVNTEAFF.

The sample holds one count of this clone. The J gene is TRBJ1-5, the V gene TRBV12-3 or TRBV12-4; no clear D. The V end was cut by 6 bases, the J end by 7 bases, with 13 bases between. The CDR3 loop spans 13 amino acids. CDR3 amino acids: CASRGGVRQPQHF. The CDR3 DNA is TGTGCCAGCAGGGGCGGAGTAAGACAGCCCCAGCATTTT.

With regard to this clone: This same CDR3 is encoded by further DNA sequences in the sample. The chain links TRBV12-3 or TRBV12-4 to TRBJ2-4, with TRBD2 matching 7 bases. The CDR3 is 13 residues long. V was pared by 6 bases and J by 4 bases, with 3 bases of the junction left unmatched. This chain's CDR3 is CASSFGGKNIQYF. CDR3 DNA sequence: TGTGCCAGCAGCTTCGGGGGGAAAAACATTCAGTACTTC.

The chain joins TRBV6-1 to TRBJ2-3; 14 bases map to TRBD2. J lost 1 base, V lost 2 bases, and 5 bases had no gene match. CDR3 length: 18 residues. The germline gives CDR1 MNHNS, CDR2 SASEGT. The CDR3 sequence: CASSEPGGLAGGTDTQYF. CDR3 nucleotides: TGTGCCAGCAGTGAACCCGGGGGACTAGCGGGGGGCACAGATACGCAGTATTTT.

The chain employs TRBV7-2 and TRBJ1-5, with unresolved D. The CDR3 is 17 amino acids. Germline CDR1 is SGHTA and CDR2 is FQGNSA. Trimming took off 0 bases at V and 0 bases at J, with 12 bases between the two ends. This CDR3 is CASSLAPREYSNQPQHF. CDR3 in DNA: TGTGCCAGCAGCTTAGCGCCCAGAGAATATAGCAATCAGCCCCAGCATTTT.

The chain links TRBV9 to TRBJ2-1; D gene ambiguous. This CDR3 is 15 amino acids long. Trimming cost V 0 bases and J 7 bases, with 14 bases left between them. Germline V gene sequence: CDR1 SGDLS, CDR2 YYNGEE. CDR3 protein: CASSVGLGEVNEQFF. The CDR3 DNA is TGTGCCAGCAGCGTAGGATTAGGAGAGGTGAATGAGCAGTTCTTC.

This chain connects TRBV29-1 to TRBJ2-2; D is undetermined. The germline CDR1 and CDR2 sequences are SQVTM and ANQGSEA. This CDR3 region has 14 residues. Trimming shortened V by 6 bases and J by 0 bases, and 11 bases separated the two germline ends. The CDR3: CSVLDVTNTGELFF. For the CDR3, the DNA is TGCAGCGTCCTGGACGTAACGAACACCGGGGAGCTGTTTTTT.

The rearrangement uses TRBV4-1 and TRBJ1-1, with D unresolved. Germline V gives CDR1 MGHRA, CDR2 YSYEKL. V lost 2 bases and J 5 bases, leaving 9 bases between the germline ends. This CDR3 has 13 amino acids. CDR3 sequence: CASSQILQTEAFF. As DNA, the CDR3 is TGCGCCAGCAGCCAAATCTTACAGACTGAAGCTTTCTTT.

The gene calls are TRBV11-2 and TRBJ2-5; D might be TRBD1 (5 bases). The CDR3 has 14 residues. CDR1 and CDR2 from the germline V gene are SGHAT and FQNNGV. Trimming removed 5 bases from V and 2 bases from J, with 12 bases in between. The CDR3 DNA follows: TGTGCCAGCAGCCTCGGACACCCTCAAGAGACCCAGTACTTC. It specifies CASSLGHPQETQYF.

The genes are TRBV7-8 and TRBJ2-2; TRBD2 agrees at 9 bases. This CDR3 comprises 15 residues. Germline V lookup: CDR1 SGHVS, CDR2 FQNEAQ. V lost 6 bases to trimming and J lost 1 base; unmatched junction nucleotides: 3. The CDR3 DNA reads TGTGCCAGCAGTTATAGCGGGGGGAACACCGGGGAGCTGTTTTTT. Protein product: CASSYSGGNTGELFF. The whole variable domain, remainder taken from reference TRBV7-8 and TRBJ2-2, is GAGVSQSPRYKVAKRGQDVALRCDPISGHVSLFWYQQALGQGPEFLTYFQNEAQLDKSGLPSDRFFAERPEGSVSTLKIQRTQQEDSAVYLCASSYSGGNTGELFFGEGSRLTVL.

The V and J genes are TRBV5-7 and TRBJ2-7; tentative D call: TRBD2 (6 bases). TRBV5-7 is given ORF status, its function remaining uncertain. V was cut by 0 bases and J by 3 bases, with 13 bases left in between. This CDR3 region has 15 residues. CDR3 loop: CASSLGSEGIYEQYF. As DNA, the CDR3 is TGTGCCAGCAGCTTGGGGTCGGAGGGGATCTACGAGCAGTACTTC.

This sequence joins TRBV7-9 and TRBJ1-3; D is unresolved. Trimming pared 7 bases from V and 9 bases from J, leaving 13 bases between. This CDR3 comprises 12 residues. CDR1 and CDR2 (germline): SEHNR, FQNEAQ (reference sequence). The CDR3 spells CASTSASGTIYF. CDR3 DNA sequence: TGTGCCAGCACCTCCGCCTCCGGCACCATATATTTT.

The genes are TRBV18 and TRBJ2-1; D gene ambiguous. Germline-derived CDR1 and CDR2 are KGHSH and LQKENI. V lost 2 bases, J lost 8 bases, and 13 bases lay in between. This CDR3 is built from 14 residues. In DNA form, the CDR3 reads TGTGCCAGCTCACCAGGGCCGCTGTCATATGAGCAGTTCTTC. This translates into CASSPGPLSYEQFF.

As DNA, the CDR3 is TGTGCCAGCAGCCCTACACAGGGAAACTCCTACGAGCAGTACTTC. It translates to CASSPTQGNSYEQYF. The V call is TRBV27, the J call TRBJ2-7, with D possibly TRBD1 on 6 matching bases. Germline assignment: CDR1 MNHEY and CDR2 SMNVEV (reference sequence). The CDR3 spans 15 residues. Between the trimmed V and J ends, which lost 6 bases and 0 bases, there was a span of 15 bases.

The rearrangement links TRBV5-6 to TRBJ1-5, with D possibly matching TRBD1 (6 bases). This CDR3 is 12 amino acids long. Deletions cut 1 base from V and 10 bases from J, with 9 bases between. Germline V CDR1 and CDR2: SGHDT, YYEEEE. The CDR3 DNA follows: TGTGCCAGCAGCTTGAAAGGGGGACCCCAGCATTTT. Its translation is CASSLKGGPQHF.

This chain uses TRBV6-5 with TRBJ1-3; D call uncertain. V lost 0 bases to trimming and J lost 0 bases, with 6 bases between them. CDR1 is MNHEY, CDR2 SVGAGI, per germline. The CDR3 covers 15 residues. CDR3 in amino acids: CASSYSRFSGNTIYF. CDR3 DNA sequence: TGTGCCAGCAGTTACTCCAGATTCTCTGGAAACACCATATATTTT.